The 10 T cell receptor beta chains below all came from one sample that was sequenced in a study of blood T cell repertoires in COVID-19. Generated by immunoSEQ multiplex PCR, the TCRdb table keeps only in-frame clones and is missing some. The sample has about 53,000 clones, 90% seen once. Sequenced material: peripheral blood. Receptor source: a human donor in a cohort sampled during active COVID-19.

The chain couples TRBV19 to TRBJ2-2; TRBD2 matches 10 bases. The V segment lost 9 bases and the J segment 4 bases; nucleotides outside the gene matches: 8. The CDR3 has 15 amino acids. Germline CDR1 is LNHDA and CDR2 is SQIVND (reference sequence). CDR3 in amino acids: CASRAGGQGTGELFF. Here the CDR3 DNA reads TGTGCCAGCAGAGCGGGGGGGCAAGGCACCGGGGAGCTGTTTTTT. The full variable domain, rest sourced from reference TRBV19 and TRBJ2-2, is DGGITQSPKYLFRKEGQNVTLSCEQNLNHDAMYWYRQDPGQGLRLIYYSQIVNDFQKGDIAEGYSVSREKKESFPLTVTSAQKNPTAFYLCASRAGGQGTGELFFGEGSRLTVL.

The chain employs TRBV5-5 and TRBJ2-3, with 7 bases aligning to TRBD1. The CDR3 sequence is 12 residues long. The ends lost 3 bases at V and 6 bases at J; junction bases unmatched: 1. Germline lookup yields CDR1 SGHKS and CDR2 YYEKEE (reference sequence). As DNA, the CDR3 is TGTGCCAGCAGCTCGACAGGGGATACGCAGTATTTT. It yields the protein CASSSTGDTQYF.

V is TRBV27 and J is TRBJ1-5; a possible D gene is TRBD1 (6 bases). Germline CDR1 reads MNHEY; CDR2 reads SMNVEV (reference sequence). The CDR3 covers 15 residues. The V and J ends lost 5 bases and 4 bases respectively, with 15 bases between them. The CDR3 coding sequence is TGTGCCAGCAGTCGGGGACCTCAGGGGAATCAGCCCCAGCATTTT. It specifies CASSRGPQGNQPQHF.

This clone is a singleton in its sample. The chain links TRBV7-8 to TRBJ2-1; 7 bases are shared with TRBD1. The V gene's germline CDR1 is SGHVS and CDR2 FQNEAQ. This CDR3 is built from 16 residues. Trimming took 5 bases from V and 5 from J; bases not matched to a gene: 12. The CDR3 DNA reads TGTGCCAGCAGCGTTTACCTAGGGACAGTAAACAATGAGCAGTTCTTC. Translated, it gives CASSVYLGTVNNEQFF. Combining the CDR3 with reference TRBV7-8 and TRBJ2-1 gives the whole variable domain GAGVSQSPRYKVAKRGQDVALRCDPISGHVSLFWYQQALGQGPEFLTYFQNEAQLDKSGLPSDRFFAERPEGSVSTLKIQRTQQEDSAVYLCASSVYLGTVNNEQFFGPGTRLTVL.

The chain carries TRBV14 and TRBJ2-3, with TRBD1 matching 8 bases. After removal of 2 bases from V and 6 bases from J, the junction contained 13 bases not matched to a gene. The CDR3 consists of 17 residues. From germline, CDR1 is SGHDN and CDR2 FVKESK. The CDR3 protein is CASSQLTGTGLTDTQYF. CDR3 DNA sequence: TGTGCCAGCAGCCAATTAACCGGGACAGGTCTGACGGATACGCAGTATTTT. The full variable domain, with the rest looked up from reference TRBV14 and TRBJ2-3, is EAGVTQFPSHSVIEKGQTVTLRCDPISGHDNLYWYRRVMGKEIKFLLHFVKESKQDESGMPNNRFLAERTGGTYSTLKVQPAELEDSGVYFCASSQLTGTGLTDTQYFGPGTRLTVL.

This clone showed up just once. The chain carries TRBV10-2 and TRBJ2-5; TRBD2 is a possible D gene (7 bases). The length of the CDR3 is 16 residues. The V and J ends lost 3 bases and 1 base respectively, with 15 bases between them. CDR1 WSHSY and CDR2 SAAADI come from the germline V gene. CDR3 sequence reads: CASSDVGGPIQETQYF. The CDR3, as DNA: TGCGCCAGCAGTGATGTGGGGGGGCCAATCCAAGAGACCCAGTACTTC.

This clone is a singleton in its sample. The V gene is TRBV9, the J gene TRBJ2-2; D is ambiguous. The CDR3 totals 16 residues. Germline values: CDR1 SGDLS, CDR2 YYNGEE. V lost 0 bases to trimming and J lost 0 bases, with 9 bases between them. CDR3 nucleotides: TGTGCCAGCAGCGTAGGGCAACAAACGAACACCGGGGAGCTGTTTTTT. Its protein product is CASSVGQQTNTGELFF.

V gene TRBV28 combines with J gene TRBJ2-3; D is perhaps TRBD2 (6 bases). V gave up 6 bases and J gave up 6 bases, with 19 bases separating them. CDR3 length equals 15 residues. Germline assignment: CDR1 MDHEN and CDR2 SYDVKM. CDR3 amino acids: CASSESDYLADTQYF. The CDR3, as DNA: TGTGCCAGCAGCGAATCGGACTACCTGGCCGATACGCAGTATTTT.

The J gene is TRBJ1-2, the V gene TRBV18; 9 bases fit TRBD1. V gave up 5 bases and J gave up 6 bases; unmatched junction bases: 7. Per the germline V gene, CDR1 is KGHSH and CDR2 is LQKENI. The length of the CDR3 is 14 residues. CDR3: CASSFRDRVDGYTF. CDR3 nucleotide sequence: TGTGCCAGCTCATTCCGGGACAGGGTGGATGGCTACACCTTC.

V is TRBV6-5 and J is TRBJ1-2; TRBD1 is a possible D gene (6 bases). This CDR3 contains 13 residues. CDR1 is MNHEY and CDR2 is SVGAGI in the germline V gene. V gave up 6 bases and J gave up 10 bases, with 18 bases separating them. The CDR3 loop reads CASRRPGQGVYTF. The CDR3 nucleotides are TGTGCCAGCAGGAGACCGGGACAAGGAGTCTACACCTTC.